Listed here are 25 T cell receptor beta chains from one sample, sequenced in a study of CD8+ T cells in alopecia areata. Treatment here: oral pan-JAK inhibitor, 5-10 mg twice daily. cDNA serving as the sequencing template came from extracted, reverse transcribed RNA. Some clones are missing from TCRdb's copy, which holds only in-frame ones; the method was immunoSEQ multiplex PCR. The sample lists around 150,000 clones, around three fifths occurring once. The source was CD4+ T cells sorted from blood, collected at week 24, from a patient treated with tofacitinib. All receptors derive from a human donor with alopecia areata.

CDR3 DNA: TGCGCCAGCAAAGGGTCAGCTCGCAGGAACACTGAAGCTTTCTTT. Its protein product is CASKGSARRNTEAFF. V is TRBV10-2 and J is TRBJ1-1; D not resolved. V lost 7 bases, J lost 1 base, and 16 bases lay in between. The germline gives CDR1 WSHSY, CDR2 SAAADI. The CDR3 contains 15 residues.

This chain connects TRBV29-1 to TRBJ1-1; TRBD1 might be the D (6 bases). This CDR3 is 12 amino acids long. V lost 2 bases and J 4 bases, leaving 8 bases between the germline ends. Per the germline V gene, CDR1 is SQVTM and CDR2 is ANQGSEA. The CDR3 nucleotides are TGCAGCGTTGAAACAGGGCGCACTGAAGCTTTCTTT. Amino acid sequence: CSVETGRTEAFF.

The chain employs TRBV29-1 and TRBJ1-2; D is perhaps TRBD1 (6 bases). CDR1 is SQVTM and CDR2 is ANQGSEA in the germline V gene. This CDR3 region has 15 residues. Trimming shortened V by 2 bases and J by 0 bases, and 13 bases separated the two germline ends. The CDR3 is CSVETGRGSNYGYTF. The CDR3, as DNA: TGCAGCGTTGAAACGGGTAGGGGGTCTAACTATGGCTACACCTTC.

The chain couples TRBV27 to TRBJ2-7; 8 nucleotides line up with TRBD1. V shed 5 bases and J 3 bases; nucleotides not matched to a gene: 6. This CDR3 has 14 amino acids. CDR1 and CDR2 (germline): MNHEY, SMNVEV (reference sequence). The DNA of the CDR3 is TGTGCCAGCAGTCGATTGGGACAGGACTACGAGCAGTACTTC. Translation: CASSRLGQDYEQYF.

V and J are TRBV20-1 and TRBJ2-3, with unresolved D. Trimming cost V 5 bases and J 2 bases, with 5 bases left between them. CDR3 length equals 11 residues. CDR1 is DFQATT and CDR2 is SNEGSKA in the germline V gene (reference sequence). The CDR3: CSARTTDTQYF. The CDR3 DNA follows: TGCAGTGCTCGTACCACAGATACGCAGTATTTT.

The chain is built from TRBV7-3 and TRBJ2-1; TRBD1 aligns across 7 bases. The CDR3 is 14 residues long. Germline CDR1 reads SGHTA; CDR2 reads FQGTGA. V shed 5 bases and J 7 bases; nucleotides not matched to a gene: 8. CDR3 protein: CASSPDRWSNEQFF. CDR3 sequence (DNA): TGTGCCAGCAGCCCGGACAGGTGGTCGAATGAGCAGTTCTTC.

The chain carries TRBV30 and TRBJ1-5; 8 positions agree with TRBD1. This CDR3 has 13 amino acids. Germline V gene sequence: CDR1 GTSNPN, CDR2 SVGIG (reference sequence). Unmatched junction bases numbered 8, after V lost 8 bases and J lost 5 bases. CDR3 coding DNA: TGTGCCCTTGGACAGGGTGGGGATCAGCCCCAGCATTTT. This translates into CALGQGGDQPQHF.

This rearrangement joins TRBV30 to TRBJ2-2, with TRBD1 identical over 7 bases. This CDR3 contains 13 residues. V trimming: 1 base; J trimming: 7 bases; junction bases outside the gene matches: 3. CDR1 and CDR2 from the germline V gene are GTSNPN and SVGIG (reference sequence). In DNA, the CDR3 is TGTGCCTGGAGTGAGGGGGCAGGCGGGGAGCTGTTTTTT. Protein product: CAWSEGAGGELFF.

The J gene is TRBJ2-5, the V gene TRBV7-9, with D possibly called TRBD1 or TRBD2 (5 bases each). Germline V gene lookup returns CDR1 SEHNR and CDR2 FQNEAQ (reference sequence). V was shortened by 5 bases and J by 4 bases, with 8 bases between the two germline ends. The CDR3 totals 12 residues. The DNA for the CDR3 is TGTGCCAGCAGCCCGGGACGAGAGACCCAGTACTTC. Amino acid sequence: CASSPGRETQYF. Filled out from reference TRBV7-9 and TRBJ2-5, the complete variable domain reads DTGVSQNPRHKITKRGQNVTFRCDPISEHNRLYWYRQTLGQGPEFLTYFQNEAQLEKSRLLSDRFSAERPKGSFSTLEIQRTEQGDSAMYLCASSPGRETQYFGPGTRLLVL.

This clone appeared a few times. The chain links TRBV2 to TRBJ1-1, with a weak D call TRBD1 (5 bases). The CDR3 sequence is 15 residues long. In germline, CDR1 is SNHLY, CDR2 FYNNEI. Trimming shortened V by 4 bases and J by 6 bases, and 18 bases separated the two germline ends. This CDR3 reads CASSANRPGRAEAFF. For the CDR3, the DNA is TGTGCCAGCAGTGCAAACAGGCCCGGGAGGGCTGAAGCTTTCTTT.

This chain connects TRBV6-1 to TRBJ2-5; no reliable D call. The CDR3 totals 13 residues. Per germline, CDR1 MNHNS and CDR2 SASEGT. Trimming took 4 bases from V and 3 from J, leaving 9 bases between them. The CDR3: CASSVSSKETQYF. CDR3 bases: TGTGCCAGCAGTGTCTCAAGTAAAGAGACCCAGTACTTC.

V is TRBV4-2 and J is TRBJ1-1; a possible D gene is TRBD1 (6 bases). V gave up 1 base and J gave up 2 bases, with 11 bases separating them. Germline CDR1 is LGHNA and CDR2 is YNFKEQ. The CDR3 is made up of 15 amino acids. DNA for the CDR3: TGTGCCAGCAGCCAAGTCAGGGGCCCTAACACTGAAGCTTTCTTT. Protein: CASSQVRGPNTEAFF.

This chain connects TRBV29-1 to TRBJ2-5; a possible D gene is TRBD2 (5 bases). The V gene lost 6 bases and the J gene lost 1 base, with 18 bases spanning the gap. Germline values: CDR1 SQVTM, CDR2 ANQGSEA. This CDR3 has 15 residues. CDR3 DNA sequence: TGCAGCGTGCCTGATATTTGGAGGCCCCAAGAGACCCAGTACTTC. As protein: CSVPDIWRPQETQYF.

The chain uses TRBV6-1 and TRBJ2-7; TRBD2 is a possible D gene (6 bases). This CDR3 comprises 15 residues. The germline V gene encodes CDR1 MNHNS and CDR2 SASEGT. Trimming cost V 3 bases and J 4 bases, with 16 bases left between them. As DNA, the CDR3 is TGTGCCAGCAGTGAGGTGTTGGGGGAGGATTACGAGCAGTACTTC. As protein: CASSEVLGEDYEQYF.

The chain joins TRBV5-1 to TRBJ2-5; 11 bases line up with TRBD2. Germline CDR1 is SGHRS and CDR2 is YFSETQ. This CDR3 spans 15 amino acids. Trimming at V came to 4 bases and at J to 4 bases, leaving 6 bases not matched to a gene. The CDR3: CASSNLAGGRETQYF. For the CDR3, the DNA is TGCGCCAGCAGCAACCTAGCGGGGGGCCGAGAGACCCAGTACTTC.

The chain is built from TRBV29-1 and TRBJ2-2; TRBD1 or TRBD2 may be the D gene (5 bases each). Between the trimmed V and J ends, which lost 4 bases and 8 bases, there was a span of 8 bases. Germline CDR1 is SQVTM and CDR2 is ANQGSEA. The CDR3 extends over 11 amino acids. Here the CDR3 DNA reads TGCAGCGTTGGTGGGGGTGGGGAGCTGTTTTTT. This encodes CSVGGGGELFF.

A few counts support this clone. This chain links TRBV6-6 with TRBJ2-2; the match to TRBD1 covers 9 bases. CDR3 length: 15 amino acids. CDR1 is MNHNY, CDR2 SVGAGI, per germline (reference sequence). With 7 bases clipped from V and 2 bases from J, the junction kept 5 bases outside the gene matches. The CDR3 nucleotides are TGTGCCAGCATGGGGACAGGGATTAACACCGGGGAGCTGTTTTTT. Its translation: CASMGTGINTGELFF.

This clone was seen only a few times. This sequence joins TRBV11-1 and TRBJ1-5; TRBD1 matches 10 bases. There are 17 residues in the CDR3. Germline V gene lookup returns CDR1 SGHAT and CDR2 FQDESV (reference sequence). V was clipped by 5 bases and J by 4 bases; unmatched bases: 11. The CDR3 is CASSPGQGGTGNQPQHF. In DNA form, the CDR3 reads TGTGCCAGCAGCCCCGGACAGGGGGGGACGGGGAATCAGCCCCAGCATTTT.

The V call is TRBV7-9, the J call TRBJ1-6, with TRBD1 identical over 10 bases. Germline V gene lookup returns CDR1 SEHNR and CDR2 FQNEAQ (reference sequence). The ends lost 5 bases at V and 6 bases at J; junction bases unmatched: 7. CDR3 length: 16 amino acids. The CDR3 DNA reads TGTGCCAGCAGCCTCTCCGGGACAGGGGCTAATTCACCCCTCCACTTT. This gives the protein CASSLSGTGANSPLHF. Using reference TRBV7-9 and TRBJ1-6 for the parts outside the CDR3, the full variable domain is DTGVSQNPRHKITKRGQNVTFRCDPISEHNRLYWYRQTLGQGPEFLTYFQNEAQLEKSRLLSDRFSAERPKGSFSTLEIQRTEQGDSAMYLCASSLSGTGANSPLHFGNGTRLTVT.

This chain connects TRBV5-6 to TRBJ2-1; no clear D. This CDR3 spans 13 amino acids. CDR1 is SGHDT and CDR2 is YYEEEE in the germline V gene. The V end was cut by 2 bases, the J end by 6 bases, with 9 bases between. The CDR3 protein is CASSLIAPNEQFF. The CDR3 DNA follows: TGTGCCAGCAGCTTAATTGCCCCCAATGAGCAGTTCTTC.

V gene TRBV7-9 combines with J gene TRBJ1-4, with D possibly TRBD1 on 5 matching bases. Looked up from germline, CDR1 is SEHNR and CDR2 is FQNEAQ (reference sequence). This CDR3 region has 15 residues. Deletions cut 5 bases from V and 8 bases from J, with 18 bases between. CDR3 DNA sequence: TGTGCCAGCAGCCGGGGAGTGGGGCAAGGGGAAAAACTGTTTTTT. Amino acid sequence: CASSRGVGQGEKLFF.

The CDR3 is CASSQDRGLALHEQYF. CDR3 DNA sequence: TGCGCCAGCAGCCAAGATCGGGGACTAGCTCTCCACGAGCAGTACTTC. This rearrangement joins TRBV4-1 to TRBJ2-7; 9 bases are a match to TRBD2. The CDR3 extends over 16 amino acids. The germline gives CDR1 MGHRA, CDR2 YSYEKL. V lost 0 bases to trimming and J lost 5 bases; unmatched junction nucleotides: 8.

Only one count was recorded for this clone. At one end the junction does not follow the germline gene, possibly because of a read error. The chain recombines TRBV2 with TRBJ1-2; TRBD1 matches 7 bases. The CDR3 is 12 amino acids. Germline V gene sequence: CDR1 SNHLY, CDR2 FYNNEI. The CDR3: CASSEATTGTNF. DNA of the CDR3: TGTGCCAGCAGCGAAGCAACGACAGGGACAAACTTC.

This clone was observed a handful of times. The V and J genes are TRBV4-1 and TRBJ2-2, with D tentatively TRBD1 or TRBD2 (6 bases each). The germline V gene encodes CDR1 MGHRA and CDR2 YSYEKL. CDR3 length: 18 residues. V lost 0 bases and J 4 bases, leaving 18 bases between the germline ends. In DNA form, the CDR3 reads TGCGCCAGCAGCCAAGAAGGTTGGGGGGCCCGGGGCACCGGGGAGCTGTTTTTT. As protein: CASSQEGWGARGTGELFF.

This clone has more than one count but fewer than ten. The rearrangement links TRBV29-1 to TRBJ2-7, with 8 bases aligning to TRBD1. J was trimmed by 5 bases and V by 1 base; bases with no gene match: 1. The CDR3 covers 12 residues. CDR1 is SQVTM and CDR2 is ANQGSEA in the germline V gene. Written as DNA, the CDR3 is TGCAGCGTTGAAGGACAGGGGAACGAGCAGTACTTC. This gives the protein CSVEGQGNEQYF.